The source of this TCR beta chain is a study of blood T cell repertoires in COVID-19. The study recruited people aged about 18 to 90 years across more than 20 US areas. Cohort assignment relied on participant-reported clinical history. What the recovered Cohort 3 donors had was two negative PCRs, clearance, or symptom resolution. Repertoires were generated with immunoSEQ multiplex PCR, while TCRdb's copy carries only in-frame clones and drops some. The sample includes 400,000 to 500,000 clones, around nine tenths of them seen just once. The germline gives CDR1 ENHRY, CDR2 SYGVKD. Trimming shortened V by 2 bases and J by 5 bases, and 15 bases separated the two germline ends. The CDR3 is 15 amino acids.

Sequenced material: PBMCs or T cells enriched from blood (not recorded which). This clonotype originated in a middle-aged woman who had recovered from COVID-19. The chain combines TRBV10-3 with TRBJ1-1; maybe TRBD1 (6 bases). The CDR3 sequence is CAISEETGGRTEAFF. In DNA, the CDR3 is TGTGCCATCAGTGAGGAGACAGGCGGAAGGACTGAAGCTTTCTTT.